The T cell receptor beta chain described here comes from a study of glioma-infiltrating T cells. Study details: Glioma patients had dexamethasone for six or fewer days before surgery.

This clonotype was picked up many times. Its matching antigen is unknown. Amplification of TCR alpha and beta CDR3 regions from RNA used iRepertoire nested multiplex PCR. TCRdb fed the multiplex PCR reads into MiXCR, producing one record per CDR3 protein. The sample has around 390,000 distinct CDR3 sequences, roughly two fifths seen once; the top ten hold more than 10%. Study observations and caveats: A blood CDR3 motif signature was depleted in highly divergent patients. Only very few CDR3 sequences appeared in both tissue and blood.

CDR3 length equals 14 residues. Trimming shortened V by 1 base and J by 0 bases, and 4 bases separated the two germline ends. Germline CDR1 is MDHEN and CDR2 is SYDVKM. This clonotype originated in a human donor with low-grade glioma or glioblastoma, undergoing nonglioma brain surgery, or in good health (not recorded which). The material sequenced was glioma tissue, nonneoplastic brain tissue, or PBMCs (not recorded which). This rearrangement joins TRBV28 to TRBJ1-5; no definite D call. The CDR3 loop is CASSLFGSNQPQHF. In DNA, the CDR3 is TGTGCCAGCAGTTTATTCGGTAGCAATCAGCCCCAGCATTTT.